The rows below give T cell receptor beta chains drawn from one sample of a study of blood T cell repertoires in COVID-19. Profiled with immunoSEQ multiplex PCR; TCRdb holds only in-frame clones, not every one. The sample comprises under 150,000 clones, around 81% of which are singletons, and approximately 12% rests with the top ten. Sequencing input: peripheral blood. The receptors were sampled from a man between 60 and 70 years old with active or convalescent COVID-19. CDR3s include the opening cysteine and the closing phenylalanine or tryptophan. D genes are given only for firm matches. Clone size is stated in some rows and not others, as once, few, many or a class when expanded.

j_call d_call v_call clone_size cdr3_aa cdr3_nt
TRBJ2-2 - TRBV5-6 few CASSLRDWGELFF TGTGCCAGCAGCTTGAGGGACTGGGGGGAGCTGTTTTTT
TRBJ2-7 - TRBV7-6 - CASSLVLQGEQYF TGTGCCAGCAGCTTAGTACTTCAGGGCGAGCAGTACTTC
TRBJ1-1 TRBD1 TRBV5-1 - CASSFLGQGDTEAFF TGCGCCAGCAGCTTTCTTGGCCAGGGGGACACTGAAGCTTTCTTT
TRBJ1-5 - TRBV12-5 - CASGSGSNQPQHF TGTGCTAGTGGTTCGGGTAGCAATCAGCCCCAGCATTTT
TRBJ2-6 - TRBV4-3 medium-sized CASSQDGRGGANVLTF TGCGCCAGCAGCCAAGACGGCCGAGGGGGGGCCAACGTCCTGACTTTC
TRBJ2-1 - TRBV19 - CASSTAESSYNEQFF TGTGCCAGTAGTACCGCGGAAAGCTCCTACAATGAGCAGTTCTTC
TRBJ1-3 - TRBV7-9 - CASSTQGTGNTIYF TGTGCCAGCAGCACACAGGGAACTGGAAACACCATATATTTT
TRBJ1-5 - TRBV2 - CASSRGGGQPQHF TGTGCCAGCAGCCGCGGGGGAGGCCAGCCCCAGCATTTT
TRBJ1-1 - TRBV6-1 - CASSPTRNTEAFF TGTGCCAGCAGTCCCACAAGGAACACTGAAGCTTTCTTT
TRBJ1-2 - TRBV15 few CATSRVKAGMYTF TGTGCCACCAGCAGGGTGAAAGCAGGGATGTACACCTTC
TRBJ2-1 - TRBV9 - CASSSRGSGYNEQFF TGTGCCAGCAGCTCCCGTGGTAGCGGATACAATGAGCAGTTCTTC
TRBJ1-6 - TRBV18 - CASSPNRQSPLHF TGTGCCAGCTCACCGAACAGGCAATCACCCCTCCACTTT
TRBJ2-1 TRBD2 TRBV7-3 - CASSLSGGVYNEQFF TGTGCCAGCAGCCTAAGCGGGGGAGTTTACAATGAGCAGTTCTTC
TRBJ2-7 TRBD2 TRBV29-1 - CSVTSGTYEQYF TGCAGCGTAACTAGCGGAACCTACGAGCAGTACTTC
TRBJ1-5 TRBD1 TRBV2 - CASKGQLDSNQPQHF TGTGCCAGCAAGGGACAGTTAGATAGCAATCAGCCCCAGCATTTT
TRBJ1-2 TRBD1 TRBV7-6 - CASSKDRGQAYGYTF TGTGCCAGCAGCAAAGACAGGGGGCAAGCGTATGGCTACACCTTC
TRBJ2-5 TRBD2 TRBV7-8 - CASSPLAGGAETQYF TGTGCCAGCAGCCCCCTGGCGGGAGGAGCAGAGACCCAGTACTTC
TRBJ2-5 - TRBV5-4 - CASSLEQRQETQYF TGTGCCAGCAGCTTGGAGCAGCGCCAAGAGACCCAGTACTTC
TRBJ1-2 - TRBV10-3 - CAITYDAGDYGYTF TGTGCCATCACCTACGACGCCGGAGACTATGGCTACACCTTC
TRBJ1-3 - TRBV11-2 many CASSLWGVGNTIYF TGTGCCAGCAGCTTATGGGGAGTCGGAAACACCATATATTTT
TRBJ2-5 - TRBV20-1 once CSASKQGRGGRHQETQYF TGCAGTGCGAGTAAACAGGGTCGCGGCGGGCGCCACCAAGAGACCCAGTACTTC
TRBJ2-5 TRBD2 TRBV5-1 - CASSLGREKETQYF TGCGCCAGCAGCTTAGGGCGGGAGAAAGAGACCCAGTACTTC
TRBJ2-2 - TRBV24-1 - CATRNTGELFF TGTGCCACCCGGAACACCGGGGAGCTGTTTTTT
TRBJ2-2 TRBD1 TRBV19 - CASSPGQGPGELFF TGTGCCAGTAGTCCGGGACAGGGCCCCGGGGAGCTGTTTTTT
TRBJ1-1 TRBD1 TRBV7-2 - CASSFQGVLTEAFF TGTGCCAGCAGTTTTCAGGGGGTTCTCACTGAAGCTTTCTTT
TRBJ1-2 - TRBV7-9 - CASSSDSYGYTF TGTGCCAGCAGCTCAGACAGTTATGGCTACACCTTC
TRBJ2-7 TRBD1 TRBV5-6 few CASSLVGQGLYEQYF TGTGCCAGCAGCTTGGTAGGACAGGGTCTCTACGAGCAGTACTTC
TRBJ1-3 TRBD1 TRBV5-1 - CASTRDRASGNTIYF TGCGCCAGCACACGGGACAGGGCCTCTGGAAACACCATATATTTT
TRBJ2-7 - TRBV3-1/TRBV3-2 - CASSPPGRDEQYF TGTGCCAGCAGCCCACCGGGCAGGGACGAGCAGTACTTC
TRBJ2-5 TRBD2 TRBV9 - CASSAQLAEGTQYF TGTGCCAGCAGCGCCCAACTAGCGGAGGGGACCCAGTACTTC
TRBJ2-3 - TRBV12-3/TRBV12-4 - CASWRRTDTQYF TGTGCCAGCTGGCGGCGCACAGATACGCAGTATTTT
TRBJ2-5 TRBD2 TRBV11-2 - CASRGGLAGGQETQYF TGTGCCAGCAGGGGGGGACTAGCGGGCGGGCAAGAGACCCAGTACTTC
TRBJ1-4 TRBD1 TRBV9 - CASSDGQGANEKLFF TGTGCCAGCAGCGACGGACAGGGGGCTAATGAAAAACTGTTTTTT
TRBJ1-6 TRBD1 TRBV6-6 - CASSGQGISPLHF TGTGCCAGCAGCGGACAGGGCATTTCACCCCTCCACTTT
TRBJ2-2 - TRBV7-9 - CASSARQAGGELFF TGTGCCAGCAGCGCGCGACAGGCCGGCGGGGAGCTGTTTTTT
TRBJ2-1 - TRBV29-1 once CSVLDTGSYNEQFF TGCAGCGTCCTGGACACAGGCTCCTACAATGAGCAGTTCTTC
TRBJ2-1 TRBD2 TRBV19 - CASSIGRTSRLNNEQFF TGTGCCAGTAGTATAGGTCGGACTAGCAGGTTGAACAATGAGCAGTTCTTC
TRBJ2-5 TRBD1 TRBV7-3 - CASSQLPGQGEETQYF TGTGCCAGCAGCCAGCTCCCGGGACAGGGGGAAGAGACCCAGTACTTC
TRBJ2-3 TRBD2 TRBV7-2 once CASSPRTSGTDTQYF TGTGCCAGCAGCCCTCGGACTAGCGGGACAGATACGCAGTATTTT
TRBJ1-6 - TRBV6-5 - CASREPGGGPLHF TGTGCCAGCAGAGAGCCGGGAGGGGGGCCCCTCCACTTT
TRBJ1-4 TRBD1 TRBV28 - CASSVQGQGGEKLFF TGTGCCAGCAGCGTCCAAGGACAGGGAGGAGAAAAACTGTTTTTT
TRBJ1-2 TRBD1 TRBV12-3/TRBV12-4 - CASSPGTEYGYTF TGTGCCAGCAGTCCCGGGACAGAGTATGGCTACACCTTC